This T cell receptor (beta chain) was profiled in a study of OX40 agonist ivuxolimab in advanced cancers. Whole-study results and caveats: Nonresponders, in some cases, also had low normalized T-cell clonal expansion. Both CD4+ and CD8+ T cell populations in blood had undergone clonal expansion by week 6 at 0.1 to 3.0 mg/kg.

Autoimmune disease history or systemic immunosuppression excluded patients. In this sample, this clone turned up once. The antigen is undetermined. The CDR3 totals 17 residues. Sequencing was performed with immunoSEQ multiplex PCR; in TCRdb, only in-frame clones are kept and a portion is missing. The sample has about 67,000 clones, roughly 84% seen once; the top ten hold approximately 2%. This material consisted of CD4+ or CD8+ T cells sorted from blood, taken in a trial of the OX40 agonist ivuxolimab. The chain links TRBV21-1 to TRBJ2-3; the table names TRBD2, a call not compared with the DNA. TRBV21-1 is termed a pseudogene. The source of this sequence is an adult with an advanced solid tumor such as melanoma, head and neck, liver or kidney cancer. The CDR3 sequence is CASSGTRGRAGTDTQYF. The CDR3 nucleotides read TGTGCCAGCAGCGGAACTCGGGGGAGGGCCGGCACAGATACGCAGTATTTT.